This T cell receptor beta chain was identified in a study of blood T cell repertoires in COVID-19. The CDR3 spans 14 residues. Germline CDR1 is MNHEY and CDR2 is SVGAGI. The ends lost 8 bases at V and 6 bases at J; junction bases unmatched: 9. The table came from immunoSEQ multiplex PCR; TCRdb's copy has only in-frame clones and leaves some out. The data contain 490,000 or so clones, approximately 86% of them singletons. The sample taken for sequencing was PBMCs or T cells enriched from blood (not recorded which). The TCR was taken from a woman aged 55-69 years who had recovered from COVID-19. This chain uses TRBV6-5 with TRBJ2-2, with 7 bases that match TRBD2. CDR3 bases: TGTGCCAGCGTTGGGGGGGAAGTGGCCGGGGAGCTGTTTTTT. Translated, it gives CASVGGEVAGELFF.